A single sample is the source of the 25 T cell receptor beta chains below, sequenced in a study of cytomegalovirus exposure and HLA in healthy donors. The PCR employed 60 Vbeta primers together with 13 Jbeta primers. TCRdb's copy holds only in-frame clones and misses some; the assay was immunoSEQ multiplex PCR. The sample has around 170,000 clones, 76% seen once. The sequenced material came from PBMCs. Receptors were obtained from a man aged 18 to 35 in good health and CMV-seronegative.

V gene TRBV5-4 combines with J gene TRBJ2-7, with D unclear. Germline values: CDR1 SGHNT, CDR2 YYREEE (reference sequence). V was pared by 2 bases and J by 3 bases, with 6 bases between. The CDR3 length is 12 residues. CDR3 nucleotide sequence: TGTGCCAGCAGCTTCCCCGGCTACGAGCAGTACTTC. Amino acids: CASSFPGYEQYF.

This clone appeared a few times. CDR3 sequence (DNA): TGTGCCAGCAGTGAGGAACTAGCAAACTCCTACGAGCAGTACTTC. It codes for CASSEELANSYEQYF. The chain combines TRBV6-1 with TRBJ2-7; possible D gene TRBD2, 6 bases. Trimming took 3 bases from V and 0 from J, leaving 12 bases between them. In germline, CDR1 is MNHNS, CDR2 SASEGT. The CDR3 loop spans 15 amino acids.

This chain connects TRBV9 to TRBJ2-5; 10 nucleotides agree with TRBD2. Trimming at V came to 0 bases and at J to 4 bases, leaving 6 bases not matched to a gene. Germline V lookup: CDR1 SGDLS, CDR2 YYNGEE. The CDR3 extends over 16 amino acids. The chain's CDR3 is CASSVEAGGPRETQYF. CDR3 nucleotides: TGTGCCAGCAGCGTAGAAGCGGGGGGGCCTCGAGAGACCCAGTACTTC. The complete variable domain, with remaining parts taken from reference TRBV9 and TRBJ2-5, reads DSGVTQTPKHLITATGQRVTLRCSPRSGDLSVYWYQQSLDQGLQFLIQYYNGEERAKGNILERFSAQQFPDLHSELNLSSLELGDSALYFCASSVEAGGPRETQYFGPGTRLLVL.

This clone has only one observation. The gene calls are TRBV30 and TRBJ1-1, with TRBD1 identical over 7 bases. The CDR3 is made up of 15 amino acids. Germline V lookup: CDR1 GTSNPN, CDR2 SVGIG (reference sequence). The V gene end was trimmed by 4 bases and the J gene end by 5 bases; junction bases not matched to a gene: 13. The CDR3: CAWIKTNRGETEAFF. The CDR3 nucleotides are TGTGCCTGGATAAAGACGAACAGGGGAGAAACTGAAGCTTTCTTT.

This sequence joins TRBV5-5 and TRBJ2-1; no clear D. There are 15 residues in the CDR3. Germline-derived CDR1 and CDR2 are SGHKS and YYEKEE (reference sequence). Trimming stripped 2 bases from V and 5 bases from J, with 14 bases between. The CDR3 coding sequence is TGTGCCAGCAGCTTCGGTAGCTTATCCAACAATGAGCAGTTCTTC. It codes for CASSFGSLSNNEQFF. The full variable domain, its missing parts supplied by reference TRBV5-5 and TRBJ2-1, is DAGVTQSPTHLIKTRGQQVTLRCSPISGHKSVSWYQQVLGQGPQFIFQYYEKEERGRGNFPDRFSARQFPNYSSELNVNALLLGDSALYLCASSFGSLSNNEQFFGPGTRLTVL.

This clone occurred once. The CDR3 is CASSLMGQGMDEQFF. CDR3 nucleotide sequence: TGCGCCAGCAGCTTGATGGGACAGGGTATGGATGAGCAGTTCTTC. The chain links TRBV5-1 to TRBJ2-1, with 9 bases lining up with TRBD1. CDR1 and CDR2 (germline): SGHRS, YFSETQ. V was pared by 1 base and J by 8 bases, with 7 bases of the junction left unmatched. The CDR3 consists of 15 residues.

This clone was counted a few times. The chain combines TRBV10-1 with TRBJ1-2; 8 bases match TRBD1. There are 14 residues in the CDR3. V shed 6 bases, J shed 2 bases, and the junction held 5 bases outside the gene matches. Germline CDR1 is WNHNN and CDR2 is SYGVQD (reference sequence). CDR3 region: CASSAGTGNYGYTF. CDR3 nucleotide sequence: TGCGCCAGCAGCGCCGGGACAGGAAACTATGGCTACACCTTC.

The gene calls are TRBV9 and TRBJ1-1; 7 positions match TRBD1. This CDR3 is 15 amino acids long. In germline, CDR1 is SGDLS, CDR2 YYNGEE. V lost 1 base to trimming and J lost 1 base; unmatched junction nucleotides: 4. CDR3 sequence: CASSVTGARNTEAFF. The CDR3 DNA follows: TGTGCCAGCAGCGTAACAGGGGCCAGGAACACTGAAGCTTTCTTT. Full variable domain (outside the CDR3, taken from reference TRBV9 and TRBJ1-1): DSGVTQTPKHLITATGQRVTLRCSPRSGDLSVYWYQQSLDQGLQFLIQYYNGEERAKGNILERFSAQQFPDLHSELNLSSLELGDSALYFCASSVTGARNTEAFFGQGTRLTVV.

V and J are TRBV19 and TRBJ2-5; perhaps TRBD2 as D (6 bases). Trimming took 5 bases from V and 9 from J, leaving 19 bases between them. The CDR3 consists of 14 residues. CDR1 and CDR2 from the germline V gene are LNHDA and SQIVND (reference sequence). CDR3 DNA: TGTGCCAGTAGTGTCTCAGGAGGGGCTGGGGCCCAGTACTTC. Protein: CASSVSGGAGAQYF. Full variable domain (outside the CDR3, taken from reference TRBV19 and TRBJ2-5): DGGITQSPKYLFRKEGQNVTLSCEQNLNHDAMYWYRQDPGQGLRLIYYSQIVNDFQKGDIAEGYSVSREKKESFPLTVTSAQKNPTAFYLCASSVSGGAGAQYFGPGTRLLVL.

This chain links TRBV28 with TRBJ1-1; TRBD1 matches 7 bases. The junction had 6 bases not matched to a gene; V was cut back by 5 bases and J by 0 bases. The CDR3 length is 15 residues. Germline V gene lookup returns CDR1 MDHEN and CDR2 SYDVKM. In DNA form, the CDR3 reads TGTGCCAGCAGTCGATTCGACAGGGTGAACACTGAAGCTTTCTTT. Translated, it gives CASSRFDRVNTEAFF.

The gene calls are TRBV20-1 and TRBJ2-5; D is ambiguous. Trimming took off 0 bases at V and 5 bases at J, with 4 bases between the two ends. This CDR3 region has 11 residues. Germline V CDR1 and CDR2: DFQATT, SNEGSKA (reference sequence). In nucleotides, the CDR3 is TGCAGTGCTAGAGAGAGGGAGACCCAGTACTTC. This sequence encodes CSARERETQYF.

As concerns this clone: Additional DNA sequences in this sample encode the identical CDR3. CDR3 sequence (DNA): TGTGCCAGCAGTGAAGGTGGACAGACTTCACCCCTCCACTTT. It yields the protein CASSEGGQTSPLHF. V is TRBV6-1 and J is TRBJ1-6; possible D gene TRBD1, 6 bases. Trimming pared 1 base from V and 9 bases from J, leaving 10 bases between. The CDR3 covers 14 residues. Per germline, CDR1 MNHNS and CDR2 SASEGT.

The rearrangement joins TRBV5-1 to TRBJ1-3; D is perhaps TRBD1 (5 bases). Germline V gene sequence: CDR1 SGHRS, CDR2 YFSETQ. This CDR3 has 14 amino acids. V was clipped by 6 bases and J by 0 bases, with 10 bases between them. The CDR3 region is CASNLGDSGNTIYF. The CDR3 DNA follows: TGCGCCAGCAACTTAGGGGACTCTGGAAACACCATATATTTT.

The chain recombines TRBV4-1 with TRBJ1-2, with D possibly matching TRBD1 (5 bases). The germline CDR1 and CDR2 sequences are MGHRA and YSYEKL. V was pared by 0 bases and J by 4 bases, with 12 bases between. The CDR3 consists of 15 residues. CDR3 nucleotide sequence: TGCGCCAGCAGCCAAGAGGACACCTTGGGCTATGGCTACACCTTC. Its translation is CASSQEDTLGYGYTF.

This clone has only one observation. The chain recombines TRBV2 with TRBJ2-7; no reliable D call. The CDR3 totals 14 residues. Germline V gene lookup returns CDR1 SNHLY and CDR2 FYNNEI. Trimming shortened V by 7 bases and J by 0 bases, and 13 bases separated the two germline ends. The CDR3 protein is CASNIRISSYEQYF. The CDR3 bases are TGTGCCAGCAATATCAGGATTAGCTCCTACGAGCAGTACTTC.

The table lists this clone with a few counts. V usage is TRBV7-9 and J usage is TRBJ2-2; D uncertain. Trimming cost V 5 bases and J 0 bases, with 10 bases left between them. The CDR3 runs to 15 residues. Germline V lookup: CDR1 SEHNR, CDR2 FQNEAQ (reference sequence). The CDR3 nucleotides are TGTGCCAGCAGCGACTTAAATGCGAACACCGGGGAGCTGTTTTTT. Protein sequence: CASSDLNANTGELFF.

This chain joins TRBV6-5 and TRBJ1-4; D is unresolved. Germline CDR1 MNHEY, CDR2 SVGAGI. The CDR3 consists of 13 residues. V lost 5 bases and J lost 7, with 11 bases in between. The CDR3 region is CASSPREAEKLFF. CDR3 DNA sequence: TGTGCCAGCAGTCCAAGGGAGGCTGAAAAACTGTTTTTT.

The chain uses TRBV27 and TRBJ2-1; 9 positions match TRBD1. J lost 7 bases, V lost 3 bases, and 7 bases had no gene match. Looked up from germline, CDR1 is MNHEY and CDR2 is SMNVEV (reference sequence). The CDR3 contains 15 residues. The CDR3 sequence: CASSLLGQGQNEQFF. The CDR3, as DNA: TGTGCCAGCAGTTTGCTGGGACAGGGACAGAATGAGCAGTTCTTC.

The rearrangement links TRBV7-3 to TRBJ2-3, with 7 bases matching TRBD2. The CDR3 is made up of 15 amino acids. With V trimmed by 2 bases and J by 2 bases, 4 bases remained unmatched. In germline, CDR1 is SGHTA, CDR2 FQGTGA. As DNA, the CDR3 is TGTGCCAGCAGCTTACGCGGGAGCACCACAGATACGCAGTATTTT. This codes for CASSLRGSTTDTQYF.

This clone came up a few times. The chain recombines TRBV2 with TRBJ2-7, with a possible D match to TRBD1 (6 bases). Germline CDR1 SNHLY, CDR2 FYNNEI. The V and J ends lost 7 bases and 3 bases respectively, with 13 bases between them. This CDR3 spans 13 amino acids. CDR3 nucleotides: TGTGCCAGCATCCGAGGGGGAATCTACGAGCAGTACTTC. Translating gives CASIRGGIYEQYF.

The table lists this clone with a count of one. The genes are TRBV30 and TRBJ2-1; the D is unclear. Trimming stripped 2 bases from V and 7 bases from J, with 18 bases between. Looked up from germline, CDR1 is GTSNPN and CDR2 is SVGIG (reference sequence). The CDR3 is made up of 15 amino acids. The DNA of the CDR3 is TGTGCCTGGAGTCCTGGATCCCTTGTGAGGAATGAGCAGTTCTTC. Translation gives CAWSPGSLVRNEQFF.

This chain joins TRBV2 and TRBJ1-1, with D possibly being TRBD1 (5 bases). Germline V gives CDR1 SNHLY, CDR2 FYNNEI. The CDR3 loop spans 13 amino acids. V was pared by 1 base and J by 11 bases, with 14 bases between. Written as DNA, the CDR3 is TGTGCCAGCAGTGAAGGGGTCAGTCCAGGGGCTTTCTTT. Its protein is CASSEGVSPGAFF.

This clone was seen once. The chain combines TRBV7-6 with TRBJ1-1, with no clear D. Germline CDR1 is SGHVS and CDR2 is FNYEAQ. The CDR3 extends over 13 amino acids. V was shortened by 5 bases and J by 4 bases, with 11 bases between the two germline ends. The DNA for the CDR3 is TGTGCCAGCAGCCTACAGTGGTCCACTGAAGCTTTCTTT. Protein sequence: CASSLQWSTEAFF.

The rearrangement uses TRBV29-1 and TRBJ2-4; 8 nucleotides line up with TRBD1. The germline gives CDR1 SQVTM, CDR2 ANQGSEA. The CDR3 consists of 13 residues. V lost 5 bases and J lost 7; bases outside the gene matches: 7. The CDR3 DNA is TGCAGCGTTCAGCAAAGACAGGGGAACATTCAGTACTTC. This gives the protein CSVQQRQGNIQYF.

The chain links TRBV28 to TRBJ2-5; 15 bases fit TRBD2. Germline V gives CDR1 MDHEN, CDR2 SYDVKM. V trimming: 8 bases; J trimming: 5 bases; junction bases outside the gene matches: 6. This CDR3 is 15 amino acids long. The CDR3 here is CASGTSGRIRETQYF. The CDR3 DNA sequence: TGTGCCAGCGGGACTAGCGGGAGGATCCGGGAGACCCAGTACTTC.